Shown below are 5 T cell receptor beta chains from a single sample sequenced in a study of CD4 T cells in relation to SARS-CoV-2 and coronaviruses. Before the COVID-19 pandemic, during about 2011-2019, CD4+ T cells were taken from unexposed donors. After roughly ten days of culture, CD4+ T cells were isolated. These receptors lack a known antigen. Sequencing used immunoSEQ multiplex PCR; TCRdb keeps in-frame clones, though not all of them. Of 31,000 or so clones listed, less than 80% are singletons. Input material: CD4+ T cells from PBMCs, cultured in vitro. The receptors here all came from a human donor in good health.

The V and J genes are TRBV4-1 and TRBJ2-1; 9 bases match TRBD2. With 1 base clipped from V and 12 bases from J, the junction kept 4 bases outside the gene matches. Germline CDR1 and CDR2: MGHRA and YSYEKL. This CDR3 is built from 13 residues. CDR3: CASSQGWRGGQFF. The CDR3, as DNA: TGCGCCAGCAGCCAAGGTTGGCGGGGGGGGCAGTTCTTC.

The chain carries TRBV19 and TRBJ2-3, with a tentative D call TRBD1 (6 bases). The CDR3 sequence is 14 residues long. Germline CDR1 is LNHDA and CDR2 is SQIVND (reference sequence). The V end lost 6 bases, the J end lost 2 bases, and 12 bases lay between the germline ends. Written as DNA, the CDR3 is TGTGCCAGTAGGAAACAGGGTATCACAGATACGCAGTATTTT. It specifies CASRKQGITDTQYF.

V and J are TRBV11-2 and TRBJ2-3; the D is unclear. The CDR3 runs 12 residues. V lost 4 bases, J lost 3 bases, and 5 bases lay in between. Germline loops: CDR1 SGHAT, CDR2 FQNNGV. The CDR3 protein is CASSSSTDTQYF. Here the CDR3 DNA reads TGTGCCAGCAGCTCCTCTACAGATACGCAGTATTTT.

This rearrangement joins TRBV7-2 to TRBJ2-1; 8 bases map to TRBD1. CDR1 and CDR2 from the germline V gene are SGHTA and FQGNSA. There are 16 residues in the CDR3. V trimming: 5 bases; J trimming: 6 bases; junction bases outside the gene matches: 12. The CDR3 here is CASSPRQGALGNEQFF. The CDR3 DNA is TGTGCCAGCAGCCCACGGCAGGGGGCGCTTGGCAATGAGCAGTTCTTC.

This clone was recorded once. This chain connects TRBV13 to TRBJ1-2; D is perhaps TRBD1 (5 bases). The CDR3 is 14 amino acids. The germline V gene has CDR1 PRHDT and CDR2 FYEKMQ (reference sequence). V shed 1 base and J shed 4 bases, with 10 bases lying between them. The CDR3: CASSLAGGSYGYTF. In nucleotides, the CDR3 is TGTGCCAGCAGCTTAGCGGGGGGTTCCTATGGCTACACCTTC. The full variable domain, rest sourced from reference TRBV13 and TRBJ1-2, is AAGVIQSPRHLIKEKRETATLKCYPIPRHDTVYWYQQGPGQDPQFLISFYEKMQSDKGSIPDRFSAQQFSDYHSELNMSSLELGDSALYFCASSLAGGSYGYTFGSGTRLTVV.